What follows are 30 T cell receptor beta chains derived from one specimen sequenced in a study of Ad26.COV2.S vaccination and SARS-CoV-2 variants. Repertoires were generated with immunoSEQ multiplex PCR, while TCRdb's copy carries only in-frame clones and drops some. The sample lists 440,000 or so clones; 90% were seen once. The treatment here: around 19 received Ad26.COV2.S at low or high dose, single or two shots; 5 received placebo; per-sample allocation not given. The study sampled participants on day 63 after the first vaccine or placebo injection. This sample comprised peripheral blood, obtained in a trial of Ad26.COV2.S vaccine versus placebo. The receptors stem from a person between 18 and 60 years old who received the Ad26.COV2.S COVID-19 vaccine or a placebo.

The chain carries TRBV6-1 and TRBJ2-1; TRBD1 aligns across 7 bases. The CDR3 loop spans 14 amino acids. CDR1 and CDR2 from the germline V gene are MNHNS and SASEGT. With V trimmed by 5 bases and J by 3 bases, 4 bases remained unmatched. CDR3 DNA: TGTGCCAGCAGTATTACAGGGGACTACAATGAGCAGTTCTTC. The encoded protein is CASSITGDYNEQFF.

Written as DNA, the CDR3 is TGTGCCAGCAGCTTAAGAGGACTTAACACCGGGGAGCTGTTTTTT. It is translated as CASSLRGLNTGELFF. The rearrangement uses TRBV7-2 and TRBJ2-2, with a tentative D call TRBD2 (5 bases). The CDR3 is 15 amino acids. Germline CDR1 reads SGHTA; CDR2 reads FQGNSA. Trimming stripped 2 bases from V and 2 bases from J, with 9 bases between.

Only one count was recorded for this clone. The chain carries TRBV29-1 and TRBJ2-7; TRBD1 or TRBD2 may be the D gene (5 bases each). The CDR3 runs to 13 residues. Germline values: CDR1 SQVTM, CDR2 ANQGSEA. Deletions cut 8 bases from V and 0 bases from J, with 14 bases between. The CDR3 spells CSSVEGSSYEQYF. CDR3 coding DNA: TGCAGCAGCGTTGAGGGGAGCTCCTACGAGCAGTACTTC.

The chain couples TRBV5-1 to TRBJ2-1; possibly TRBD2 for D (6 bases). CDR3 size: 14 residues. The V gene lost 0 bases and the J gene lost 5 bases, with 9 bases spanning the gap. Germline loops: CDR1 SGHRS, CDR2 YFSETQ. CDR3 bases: TGCGCCAGCAGCTTGGGACTAGAGAACAATGAGCAGTTCTTC. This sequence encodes CASSLGLENNEQFF.

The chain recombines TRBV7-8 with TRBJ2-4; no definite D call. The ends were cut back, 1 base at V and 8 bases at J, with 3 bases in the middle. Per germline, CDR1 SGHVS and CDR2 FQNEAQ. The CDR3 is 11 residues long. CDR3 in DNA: TGTGCCAGCAGCTTAGAGGACATTCAGTACTTC. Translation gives CASSLEDIQYF.

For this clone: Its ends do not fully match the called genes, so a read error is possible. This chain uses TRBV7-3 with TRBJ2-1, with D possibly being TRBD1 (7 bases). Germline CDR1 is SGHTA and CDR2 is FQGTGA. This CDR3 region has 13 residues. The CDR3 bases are TGTGCCAGCAGCGTAACCCAGGGGGGTGGGCAGTTCTTC. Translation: CASSVTQGGGQFF. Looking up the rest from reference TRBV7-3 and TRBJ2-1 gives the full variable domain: GAGVSQTPSNKVTEKGKYVELRCDPISGHTALYWYRQSLGQGPEFLIYFQGTGAADDSGLPNDRFFAVRPEGSVSTLKIQRTERGDSAVYLCASSVTQGGGQFFGPGTRLTVL.

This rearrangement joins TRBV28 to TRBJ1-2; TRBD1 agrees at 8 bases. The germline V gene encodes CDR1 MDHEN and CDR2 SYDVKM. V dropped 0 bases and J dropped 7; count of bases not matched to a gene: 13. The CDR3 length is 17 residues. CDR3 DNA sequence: TGTGCCAGCAGTTTATGGTCAGGGGGCTCTTCAACTATTGGCTACACCTTC. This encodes CASSLWSGGSSTIGYTF.

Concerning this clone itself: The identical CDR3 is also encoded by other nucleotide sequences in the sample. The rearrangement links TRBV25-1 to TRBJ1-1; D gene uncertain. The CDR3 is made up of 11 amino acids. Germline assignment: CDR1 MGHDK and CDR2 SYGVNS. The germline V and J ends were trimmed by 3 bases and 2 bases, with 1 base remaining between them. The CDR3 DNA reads TGTGCCAGCAGTGATAACACTGAAGCTTTCTTT. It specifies CASSDNTEAFF. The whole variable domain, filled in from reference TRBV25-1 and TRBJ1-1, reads EADIYQTPRYLVIGTGKKITLECSQTMGHDKMYWYQQDPGMELHLIHYSYGVNSTEKGDLSSESTVSRIRTEHFPLTLESARPSHTSQYLCASSDNTEAFFGQGTRLTVV.

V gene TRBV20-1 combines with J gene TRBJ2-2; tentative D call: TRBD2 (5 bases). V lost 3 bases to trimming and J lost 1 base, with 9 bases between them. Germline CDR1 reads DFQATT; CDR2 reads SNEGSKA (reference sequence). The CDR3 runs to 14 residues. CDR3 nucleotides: TGCAGTGCTAGTAAGCGGTTGAACACCGGGGAGCTGTTTTTT. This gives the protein CSASKRLNTGELFF.

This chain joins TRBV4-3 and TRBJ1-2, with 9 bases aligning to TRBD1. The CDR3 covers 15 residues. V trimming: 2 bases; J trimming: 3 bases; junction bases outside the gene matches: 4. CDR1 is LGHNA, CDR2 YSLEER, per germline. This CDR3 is CASSQSGQGDYGYTF. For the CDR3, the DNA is TGCGCCAGCAGCCAATCGGGACAGGGAGACTATGGCTACACCTTC.

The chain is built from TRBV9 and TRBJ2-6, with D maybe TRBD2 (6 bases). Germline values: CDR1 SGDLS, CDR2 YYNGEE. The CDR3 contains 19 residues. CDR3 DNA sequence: TGTGCAACCCAGGGAGGTCACTGGGTCTCGGGCTCTGGGGCCAACGTCCTGACTTTC. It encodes CATQGGHWVSGSGANVLTF.

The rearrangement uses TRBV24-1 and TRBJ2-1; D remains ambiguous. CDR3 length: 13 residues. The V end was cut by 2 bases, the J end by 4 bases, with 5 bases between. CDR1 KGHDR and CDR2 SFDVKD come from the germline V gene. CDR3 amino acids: CATSDSFYNEQFF. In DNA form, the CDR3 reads TGTGCCACCAGTGATTCGTTTTACAATGAGCAGTTCTTC.

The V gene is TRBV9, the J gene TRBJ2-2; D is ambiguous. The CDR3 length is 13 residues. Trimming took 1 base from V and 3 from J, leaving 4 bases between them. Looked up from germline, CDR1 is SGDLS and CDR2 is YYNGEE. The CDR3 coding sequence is TGTGCCAGCAGCGTACTGGACACCGGGGAGCTGTTTTTT. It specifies CASSVLDTGELFF.

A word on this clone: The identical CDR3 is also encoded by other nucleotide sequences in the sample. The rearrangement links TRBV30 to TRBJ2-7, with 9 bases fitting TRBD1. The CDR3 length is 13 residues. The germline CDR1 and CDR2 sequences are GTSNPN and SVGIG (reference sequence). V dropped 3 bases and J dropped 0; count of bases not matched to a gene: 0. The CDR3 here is CAWRDRGSYEQYF. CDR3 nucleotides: TGTGCCTGGAGGGACAGGGGCTCCTACGAGCAGTACTTC.

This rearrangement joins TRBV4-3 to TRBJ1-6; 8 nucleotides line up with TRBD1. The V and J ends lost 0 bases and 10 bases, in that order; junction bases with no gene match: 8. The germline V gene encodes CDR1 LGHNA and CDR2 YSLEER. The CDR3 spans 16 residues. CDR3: CASSQDIGQGASPLHF. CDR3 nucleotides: TGCGCCAGCAGCCAAGATATTGGGCAGGGGGCCTCACCCCTCCACTTT.

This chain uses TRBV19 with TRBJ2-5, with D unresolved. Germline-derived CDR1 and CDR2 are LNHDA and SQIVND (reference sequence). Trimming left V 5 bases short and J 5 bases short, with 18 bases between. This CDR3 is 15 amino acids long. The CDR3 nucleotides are TGTGCCAGTAGTCTCGGGCAGACAATAAGGGAGACCCAGTACTTC. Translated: CASSLGQTIRETQYF.

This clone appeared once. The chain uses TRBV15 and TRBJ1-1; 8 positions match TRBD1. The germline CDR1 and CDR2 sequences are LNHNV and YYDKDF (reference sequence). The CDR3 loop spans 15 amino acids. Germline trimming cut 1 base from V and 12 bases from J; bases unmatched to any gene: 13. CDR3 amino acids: CATSRGGAGGGWTFF. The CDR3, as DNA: TGTGCCACCAGCAGAGGTGGGGCAGGGGGCGGATGGACTTTCTTT.

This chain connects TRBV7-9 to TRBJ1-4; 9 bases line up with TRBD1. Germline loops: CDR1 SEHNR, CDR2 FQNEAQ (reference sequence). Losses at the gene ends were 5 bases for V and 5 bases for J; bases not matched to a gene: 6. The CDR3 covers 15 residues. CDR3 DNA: TGTGCCAGCAGCAACGACAGGGGGTTAAATGAAAAACTGTTTTTT. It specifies CASSNDRGLNEKLFF. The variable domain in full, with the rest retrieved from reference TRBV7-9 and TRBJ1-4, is DTGVSQNPRHKITKRGQNVTFRCDPISEHNRLYWYRQTLGQGPEFLTYFQNEAQLEKSRLLSDRFSAERPKGSFSTLEIQRTEQGDSAMYLCASSNDRGLNEKLFFGSGTQLSVL.

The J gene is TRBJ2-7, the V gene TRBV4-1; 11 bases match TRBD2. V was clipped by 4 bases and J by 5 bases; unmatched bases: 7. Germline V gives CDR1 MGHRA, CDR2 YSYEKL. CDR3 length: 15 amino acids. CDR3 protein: CASSPIAGGRNEQYF. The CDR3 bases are TGCGCCAGCAGCCCTATAGCGGGAGGGCGGAACGAGCAGTACTTC.

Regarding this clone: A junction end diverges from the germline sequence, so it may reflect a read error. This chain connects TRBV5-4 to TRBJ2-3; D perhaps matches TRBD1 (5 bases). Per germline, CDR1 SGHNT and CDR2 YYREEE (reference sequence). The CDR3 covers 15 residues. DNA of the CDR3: TGTGCCAGCAGCTTGGTGGGGCGCCTGACAGATACGCAGTGTTTT. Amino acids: CASSLVGRLTDTQCF.

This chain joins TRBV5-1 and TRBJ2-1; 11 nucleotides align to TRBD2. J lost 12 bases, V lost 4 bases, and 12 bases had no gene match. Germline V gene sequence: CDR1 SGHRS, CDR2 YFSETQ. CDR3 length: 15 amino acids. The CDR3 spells CASSQTSGSGLWQFF. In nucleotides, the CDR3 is TGCGCCAGCAGCCAAACTAGCGGGAGCGGATTGTGGCAGTTCTTC.

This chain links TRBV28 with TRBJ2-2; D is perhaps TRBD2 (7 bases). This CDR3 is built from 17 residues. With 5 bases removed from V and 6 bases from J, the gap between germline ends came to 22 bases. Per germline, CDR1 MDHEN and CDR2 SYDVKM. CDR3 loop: CASSRQVTSSYPGELFF. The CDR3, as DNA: TGTGCCAGCAGTAGACAGGTGACTAGCTCCTACCCCGGGGAGCTGTTTTTT.

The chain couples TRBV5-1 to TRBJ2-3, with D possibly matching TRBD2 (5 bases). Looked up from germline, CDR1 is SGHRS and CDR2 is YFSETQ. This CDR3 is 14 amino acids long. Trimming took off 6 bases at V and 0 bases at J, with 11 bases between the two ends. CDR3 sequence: CASTELGSTDTQYF. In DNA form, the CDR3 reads TGCGCCAGCACCGAACTAGGTAGCACAGATACGCAGTATTTT.

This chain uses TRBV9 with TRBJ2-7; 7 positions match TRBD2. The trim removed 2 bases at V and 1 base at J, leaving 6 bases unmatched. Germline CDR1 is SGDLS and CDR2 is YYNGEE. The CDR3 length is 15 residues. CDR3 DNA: TGTGCCAGCAGCGTGGGAGGGGTCACGTCCTACGAGCAGTACTTC. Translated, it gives CASSVGGVTSYEQYF.

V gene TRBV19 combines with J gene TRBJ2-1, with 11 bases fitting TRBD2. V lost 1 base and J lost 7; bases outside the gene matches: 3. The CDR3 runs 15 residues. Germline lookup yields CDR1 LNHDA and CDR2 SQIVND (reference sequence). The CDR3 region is CASSIGLAGNNEQFF. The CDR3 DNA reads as TGTGCCAGTAGTATAGGACTAGCGGGGAATAATGAGCAGTTCTTC. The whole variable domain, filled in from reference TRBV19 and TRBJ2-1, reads DGGITQSPKYLFRKEGQNVTLSCEQNLNHDAMYWYRQDPGQGLRLIYYSQIVNDFQKGDIAEGYSVSREKKESFPLTVTSAQKNPTAFYLCASSIGLAGNNEQFFGPGTRLTVL.

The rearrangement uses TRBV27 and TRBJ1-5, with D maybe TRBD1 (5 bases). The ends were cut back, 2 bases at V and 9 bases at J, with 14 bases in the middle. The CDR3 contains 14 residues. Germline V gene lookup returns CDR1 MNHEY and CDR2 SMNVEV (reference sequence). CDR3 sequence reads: CASSLSGRGRPQHF. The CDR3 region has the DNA TGTGCCAGCAGTTTAAGCGGGCGGGGGAGGCCCCAGCATTTT.

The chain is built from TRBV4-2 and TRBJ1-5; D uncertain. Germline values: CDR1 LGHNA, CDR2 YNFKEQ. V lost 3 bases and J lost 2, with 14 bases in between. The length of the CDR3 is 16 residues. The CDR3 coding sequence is TGTGCCAGCAGCCAGTCCCGGGAGGAGGGCAATCAGCCCCAGCATTTT. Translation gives CASSQSREEGNQPQHF.

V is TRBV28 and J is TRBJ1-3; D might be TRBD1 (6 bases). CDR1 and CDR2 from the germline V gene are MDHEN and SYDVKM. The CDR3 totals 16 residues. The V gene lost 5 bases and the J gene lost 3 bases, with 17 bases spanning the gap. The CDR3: CASSQQGLGHGNTIYF. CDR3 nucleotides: TGTGCCAGCAGTCAACAGGGTTTAGGGCATGGAAACACCATATATTTT. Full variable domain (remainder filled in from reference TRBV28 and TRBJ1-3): DVKVTQSSRYLVKRTGEKVFLECVQDMDHENMFWYRQDPGLGLRLIYFSYDVKMKEKGDIPEGYSVSREKKERFSLILESASTNQTSMYLCASSQQGLGHGNTIYFGEGSWLTVV.

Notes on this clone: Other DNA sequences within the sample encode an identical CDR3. In DNA form, the CDR3 reads TGTGCCAGCTCACCCAAGGGTTCTGGGGCCAACGTCCTGACTTTC. This gives the protein CASSPKGSGANVLTF. This chain joins TRBV18 and TRBJ2-6; D uncertain. V shed 3 bases and J shed 1 base, with 7 bases lying between them. CDR1 is KGHSH, CDR2 LQKENI, per germline. This CDR3 has 15 residues.

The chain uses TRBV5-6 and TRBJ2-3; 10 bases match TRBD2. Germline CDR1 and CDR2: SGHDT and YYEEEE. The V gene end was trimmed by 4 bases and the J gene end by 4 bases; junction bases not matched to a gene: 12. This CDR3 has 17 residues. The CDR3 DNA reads TGTGCCAGCAGCGGACTAGCGGCCCAAGGTGGGTCAGATACGCAGTATTTT. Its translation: CASSGLAAQGGSDTQYF.